The clone carrying this TCR beta chain was counted ten times or more. The sample comes from a study of T cells in Graves' hyperthyroidism and ophthalmopathy. TCR beta CDR3 sequences were amplified from RNA transcripts. Carried out on the TCR CDR3, a first-round RT-PCR used the HTBI primer set. One entry per CDR3 protein results from TCRdb running MiXCR on the multiplex PCR reads. The sample has 300,000 or so distinct CDR3 sequences, roughly 15% seen once. The germline CDR1 and CDR2 sequences are ENHRY and SYGVKD. This CDR3 region has 16 residues. Trimming took 6 bases from V and 2 from J, leaving 18 bases between them.

The chain recombines TRBV10-3 with TRBJ2-3; possibly TRBD2 for D (5 bases). The TCR comes from a man younger than 40 with Graves' hyperthyroidism. The sequencing sample was made of blood. CDR3 DNA sequence: TGTGCCATCAGGCCGGTCGCAGAGGGATACACAGATACGCAGTATTTT. Translating gives CAIRPVAEGYTDTQYF.